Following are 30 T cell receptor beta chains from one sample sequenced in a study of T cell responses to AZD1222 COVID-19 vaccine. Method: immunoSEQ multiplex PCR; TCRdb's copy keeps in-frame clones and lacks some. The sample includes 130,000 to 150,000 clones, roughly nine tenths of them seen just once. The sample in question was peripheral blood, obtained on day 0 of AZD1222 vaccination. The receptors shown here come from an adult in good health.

As DNA, the CDR3 is TGCAGCGTTGGAACAGGGAACTACGAGCAGTACTTC. Protein product: CSVGTGNYEQYF. V usage is TRBV29-1 and J usage is TRBJ2-7, with a possible D match to TRBD1 (6 bases). Germline V CDR1 and CDR2: SQVTM, ANQGSEA. The V gene lost 4 bases and the J gene lost 3 bases, with 10 bases spanning the gap. The length of the CDR3 is 12 residues.

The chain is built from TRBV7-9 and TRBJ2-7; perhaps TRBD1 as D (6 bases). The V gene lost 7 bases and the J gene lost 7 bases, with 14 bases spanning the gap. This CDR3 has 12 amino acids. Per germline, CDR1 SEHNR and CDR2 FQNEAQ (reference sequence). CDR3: CASTRGLREQYF. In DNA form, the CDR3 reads TGTGCCAGCACCAGGGGATTACGGGAGCAGTACTTC.

This CDR3 reads CASSLPALTQYF. The CDR3 bases are TGTGCCAGCAGCCTTCCAGCCTTGACCCAGTACTTC. V gene TRBV11-2 combines with J gene TRBJ2-5; D call uncertain. Trimming removed 5 bases from V and 7 bases from J, with 11 bases in between. The CDR3 spans 12 residues. Germline CDR1 SGHAT, CDR2 FQNNGV. The variable domain in full, with the rest retrieved from reference TRBV11-2 and TRBJ2-5, is EAGVAQSPRYKIIEKRQSVAFWCNPISGHATLYWYQQILGQGPKLLIQFQNNGVVDDSQLPKDRFSAERLKGVDSTLKIQPAKLEDSAVYLCASSLPALTQYFGPGTRLLVL.

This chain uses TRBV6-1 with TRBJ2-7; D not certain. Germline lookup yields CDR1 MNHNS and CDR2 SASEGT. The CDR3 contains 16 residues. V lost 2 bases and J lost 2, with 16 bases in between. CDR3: CASSELGSGRPYEQYF. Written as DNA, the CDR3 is TGTGCCAGCAGTGAACTGGGATCGGGCAGACCCTACGAGCAGTACTTC.

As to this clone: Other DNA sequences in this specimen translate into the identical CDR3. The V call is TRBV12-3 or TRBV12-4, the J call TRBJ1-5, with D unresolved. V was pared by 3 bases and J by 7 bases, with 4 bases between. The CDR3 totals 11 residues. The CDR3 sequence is CASSFGQPQHF. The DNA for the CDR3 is TGTGCCAGCAGTTTTGGGCAGCCCCAGCATTTT.

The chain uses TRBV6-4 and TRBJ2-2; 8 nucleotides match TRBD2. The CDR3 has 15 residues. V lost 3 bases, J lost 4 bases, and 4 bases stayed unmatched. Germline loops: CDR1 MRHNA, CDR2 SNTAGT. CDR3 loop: CASSEDGRATGELFF. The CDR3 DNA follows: TGTGCCAGCAGTGAAGACGGGAGGGCCACCGGGGAGCTGTTTTTT.

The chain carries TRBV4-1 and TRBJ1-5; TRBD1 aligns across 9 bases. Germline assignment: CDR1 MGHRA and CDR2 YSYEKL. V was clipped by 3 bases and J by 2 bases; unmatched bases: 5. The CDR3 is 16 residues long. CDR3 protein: CASSQSGQGGNQPQHF. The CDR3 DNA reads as TGCGCCAGCAGCCAGTCGGGACAGGGCGGCAATCAGCCCCAGCATTTT.

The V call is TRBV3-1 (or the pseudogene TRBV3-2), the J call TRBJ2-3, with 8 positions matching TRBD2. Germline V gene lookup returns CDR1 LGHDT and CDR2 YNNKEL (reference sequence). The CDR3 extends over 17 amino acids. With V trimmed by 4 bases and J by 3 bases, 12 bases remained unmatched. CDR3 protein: CASSRPRSGSVTDTQYF. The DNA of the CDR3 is TGTGCCAGCAGCCGCCCCAGGAGCGGGAGTGTGACAGATACGCAGTATTTT.

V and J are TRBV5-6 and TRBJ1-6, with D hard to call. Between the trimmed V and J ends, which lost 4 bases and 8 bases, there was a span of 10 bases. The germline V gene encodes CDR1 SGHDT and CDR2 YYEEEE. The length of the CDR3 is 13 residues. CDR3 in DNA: TGTGCCAGCAGCAACCGGCGCGATTCACCCCTCCACTTT. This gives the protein CASSNRRDSPLHF.

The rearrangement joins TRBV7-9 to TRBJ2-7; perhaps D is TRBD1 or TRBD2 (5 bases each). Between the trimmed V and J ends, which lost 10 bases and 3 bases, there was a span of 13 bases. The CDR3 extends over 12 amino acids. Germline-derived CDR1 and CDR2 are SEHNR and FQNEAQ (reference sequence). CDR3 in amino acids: CAIPGRGYEQYF. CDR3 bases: TGTGCCATCCCGGGACGAGGCTACGAGCAGTACTTC.

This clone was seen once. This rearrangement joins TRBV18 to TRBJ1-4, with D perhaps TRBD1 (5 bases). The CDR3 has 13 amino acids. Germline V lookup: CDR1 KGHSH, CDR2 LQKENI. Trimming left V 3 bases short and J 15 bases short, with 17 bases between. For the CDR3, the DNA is TGTGCCAGCTCACCTGGCGCAGGGACGAAGATGTTTTTT. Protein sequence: CASSPGAGTKMFF.

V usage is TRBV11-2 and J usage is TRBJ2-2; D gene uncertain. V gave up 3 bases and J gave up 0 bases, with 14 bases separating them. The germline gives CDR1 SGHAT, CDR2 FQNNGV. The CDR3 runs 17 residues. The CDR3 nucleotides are TGTGCCAGCAGCTTCTATTCGAGGCCTCCGAACACCGGGGAGCTGTTTTTT. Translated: CASSFYSRPPNTGELFF.

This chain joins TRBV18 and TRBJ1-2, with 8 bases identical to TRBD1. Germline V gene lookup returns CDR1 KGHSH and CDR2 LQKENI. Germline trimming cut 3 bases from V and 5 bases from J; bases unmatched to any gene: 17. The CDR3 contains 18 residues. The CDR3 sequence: CASSPVVPGQGAKYGYTF. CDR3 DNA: TGTGCCAGCTCACCCGTTGTACCTGGACAGGGAGCCAAATATGGCTACACCTTC.

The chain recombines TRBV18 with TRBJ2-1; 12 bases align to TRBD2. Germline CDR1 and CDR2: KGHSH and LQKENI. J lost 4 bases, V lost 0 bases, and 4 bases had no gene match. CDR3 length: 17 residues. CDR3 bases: TGTGCCAGCTCACCACCCCAAGGACTAGCGGGGTACAATGAGCAGTTCTTC. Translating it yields CASSPPQGLAGYNEQFF.

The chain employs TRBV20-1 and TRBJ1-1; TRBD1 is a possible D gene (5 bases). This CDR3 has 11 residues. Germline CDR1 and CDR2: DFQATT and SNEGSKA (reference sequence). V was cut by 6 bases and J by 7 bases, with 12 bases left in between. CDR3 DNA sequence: TGCAGTGCCCTGACAGCTGGTGAAGCTTTCTTT. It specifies CSALTAGEAFF.

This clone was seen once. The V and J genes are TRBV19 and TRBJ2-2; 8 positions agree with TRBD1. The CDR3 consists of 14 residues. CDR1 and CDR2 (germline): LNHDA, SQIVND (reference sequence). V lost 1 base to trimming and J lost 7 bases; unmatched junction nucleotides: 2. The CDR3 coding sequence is TGTGCCAGTAGTATAGGGACAGGGCGCGGGGAGCTGTTTTTT. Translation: CASSIGTGRGELFF.

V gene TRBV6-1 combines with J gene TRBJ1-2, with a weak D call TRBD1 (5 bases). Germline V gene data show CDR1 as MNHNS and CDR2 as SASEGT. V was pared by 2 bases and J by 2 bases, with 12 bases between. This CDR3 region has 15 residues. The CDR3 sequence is CASSELTGLNYGYTF. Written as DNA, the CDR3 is TGTGCCAGCAGTGAACTAACGGGACTCAACTATGGCTACACCTTC.

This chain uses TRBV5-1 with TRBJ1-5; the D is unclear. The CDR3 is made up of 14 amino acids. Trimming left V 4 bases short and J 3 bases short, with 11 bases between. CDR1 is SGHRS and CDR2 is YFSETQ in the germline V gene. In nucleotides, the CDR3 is TGCGCCAGCAGCCCCGGAGAATTCAATCAGCCCCAGCATTTT. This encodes CASSPGEFNQPQHF.

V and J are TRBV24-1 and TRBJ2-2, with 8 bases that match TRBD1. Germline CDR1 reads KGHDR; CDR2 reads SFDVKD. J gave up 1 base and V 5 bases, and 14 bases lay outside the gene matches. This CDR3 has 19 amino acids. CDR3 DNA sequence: TGTGCCACCAGTGGGAGGACAGGGCAAAGCGGTCTGAACACCGGGGAGCTGTTTTTT. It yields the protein CATSGRTGQSGLNTGELFF.

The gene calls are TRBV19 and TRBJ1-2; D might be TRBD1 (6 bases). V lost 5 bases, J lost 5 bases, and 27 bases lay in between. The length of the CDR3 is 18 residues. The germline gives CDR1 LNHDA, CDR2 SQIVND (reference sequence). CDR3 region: CASSSRQATAYGIYGYTF. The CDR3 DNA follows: TGTGCCAGTAGTTCGAGACAGGCGACGGCCTATGGCATTTATGGCTACACCTTC. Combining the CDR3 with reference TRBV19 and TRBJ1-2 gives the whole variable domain DGGITQSPKYLFRKEGQNVTLSCEQNLNHDAMYWYRQDPGQGLRLIYYSQIVNDFQKGDIAEGYSVSREKKESFPLTVTSAQKNPTAFYLCASSSRQATAYGIYGYTFGSGTRLTVV.

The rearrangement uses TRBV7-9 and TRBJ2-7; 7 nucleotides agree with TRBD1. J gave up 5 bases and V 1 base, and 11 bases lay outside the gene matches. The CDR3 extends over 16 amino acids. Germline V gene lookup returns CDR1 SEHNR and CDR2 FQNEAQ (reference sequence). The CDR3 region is CASSLDGWTGFDEQYF. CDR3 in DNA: TGTGCCAGCAGCTTAGATGGTTGGACAGGTTTTGACGAGCAGTACTTC.

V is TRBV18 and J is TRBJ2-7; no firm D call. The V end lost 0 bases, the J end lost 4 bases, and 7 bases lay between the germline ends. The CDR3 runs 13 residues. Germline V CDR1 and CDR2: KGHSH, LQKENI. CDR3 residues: CASSPPIGYEQYF. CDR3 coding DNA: TGTGCCAGCTCACCACCGATAGGGTACGAGCAGTACTTC.

DNA of the CDR3: TGTGCCAGTGGAACCGGACAGGTAAACACTGAAGCTTTCTTT. Its translation is CASGTGQVNTEAFF. V and J are TRBV19 and TRBJ1-1; 7 nucleotides match TRBD1. V was pared by 8 bases and J by 2 bases, with 8 bases of the junction left unmatched. CDR1 is LNHDA and CDR2 is SQIVND in the germline V gene (reference sequence). The CDR3 covers 14 residues.

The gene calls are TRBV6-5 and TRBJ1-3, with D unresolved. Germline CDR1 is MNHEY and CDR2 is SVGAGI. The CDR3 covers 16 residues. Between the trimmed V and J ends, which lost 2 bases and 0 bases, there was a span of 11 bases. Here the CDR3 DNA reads TGTGCCAGCAGTTACGCGGACGGACCCTCTGGAAACACCATATATTTT. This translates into CASSYADGPSGNTIYF.

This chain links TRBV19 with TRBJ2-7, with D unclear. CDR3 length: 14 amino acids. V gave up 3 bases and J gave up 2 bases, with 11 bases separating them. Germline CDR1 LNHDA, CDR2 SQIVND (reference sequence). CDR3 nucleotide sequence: TGTGCCAGTAGTATCGGGCAGAAGCCCTACGAGCAGTACTTC. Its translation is CASSIGQKPYEQYF.

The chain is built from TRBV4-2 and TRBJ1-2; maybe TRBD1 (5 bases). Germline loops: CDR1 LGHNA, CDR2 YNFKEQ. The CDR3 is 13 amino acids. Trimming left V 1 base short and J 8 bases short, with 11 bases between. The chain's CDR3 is CASSQVGPRGYTF. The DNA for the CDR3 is TGTGCCAGCAGCCAAGTGGGACCCAGGGGCTACACCTTC.

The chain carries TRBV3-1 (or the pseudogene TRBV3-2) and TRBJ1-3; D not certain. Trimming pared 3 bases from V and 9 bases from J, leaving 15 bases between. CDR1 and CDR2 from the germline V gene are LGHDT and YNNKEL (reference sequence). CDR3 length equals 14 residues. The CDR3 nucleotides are TGTGCCAGCAGCCAGAGGTGGGGAGATACCACCATATATTTT. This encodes CASSQRWGDTTIYF.

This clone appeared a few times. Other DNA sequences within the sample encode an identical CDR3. CDR3 region: CASSVVQDYGYTF. CDR3 DNA sequence: TGTGCCAGCAGCGTTGTCCAGGACTATGGCTACACCTTC. This chain uses TRBV9 with TRBJ1-2; D gene ambiguous. The CDR3 has 13 amino acids. V was shortened by 2 bases and J by 3 bases, with 8 bases between the two germline ends. CDR1 SGDLS and CDR2 YYNGEE come from the germline V gene.

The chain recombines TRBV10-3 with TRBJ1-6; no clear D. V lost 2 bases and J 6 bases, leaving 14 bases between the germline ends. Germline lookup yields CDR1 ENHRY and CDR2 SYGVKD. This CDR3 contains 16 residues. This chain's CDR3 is CAISERGTGSNSPLHF. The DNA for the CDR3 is TGTGCCATCAGTGAGAGAGGTACCGGTTCTAATTCACCCCTCCACTTT.

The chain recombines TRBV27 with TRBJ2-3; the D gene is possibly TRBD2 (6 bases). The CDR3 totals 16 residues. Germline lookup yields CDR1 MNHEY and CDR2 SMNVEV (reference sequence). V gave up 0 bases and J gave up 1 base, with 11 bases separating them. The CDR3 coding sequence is TGTGCCAGCAGTTTATCTGCGGGGTCCGGCACAGATACGCAGTATTTT. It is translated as CASSLSAGSGTDTQYF.